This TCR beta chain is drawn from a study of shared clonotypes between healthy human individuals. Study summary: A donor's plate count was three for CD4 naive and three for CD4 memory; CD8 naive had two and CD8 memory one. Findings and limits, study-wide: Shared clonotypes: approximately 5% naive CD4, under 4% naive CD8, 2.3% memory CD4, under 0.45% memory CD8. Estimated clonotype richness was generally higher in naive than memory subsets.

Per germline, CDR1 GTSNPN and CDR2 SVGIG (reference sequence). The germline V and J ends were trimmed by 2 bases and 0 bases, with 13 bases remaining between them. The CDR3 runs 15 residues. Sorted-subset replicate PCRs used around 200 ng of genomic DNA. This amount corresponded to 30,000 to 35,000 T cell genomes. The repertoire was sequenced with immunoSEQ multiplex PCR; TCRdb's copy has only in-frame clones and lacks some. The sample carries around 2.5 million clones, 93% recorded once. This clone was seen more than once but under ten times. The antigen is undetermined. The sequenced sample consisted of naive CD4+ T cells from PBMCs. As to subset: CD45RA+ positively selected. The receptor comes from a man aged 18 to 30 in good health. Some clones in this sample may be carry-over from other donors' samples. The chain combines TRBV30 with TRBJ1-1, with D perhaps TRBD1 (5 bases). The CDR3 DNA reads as TGTGCCTGGAGTTTCCCCGGGGCCTTGAACACTGAAGCTTTCTTT. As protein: CAWSFPGALNTEAFF. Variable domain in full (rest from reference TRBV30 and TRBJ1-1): SQTIHQWPATLVQPVGSPLSLECTVEGTSNPNLYWYRQAAGRGLQLLFYSVGIGQISSEVPQNLSASRPQDRQFILSSKKLLLSDSGFYLCAWSFPGALNTEAFFGQGTRLTVV.